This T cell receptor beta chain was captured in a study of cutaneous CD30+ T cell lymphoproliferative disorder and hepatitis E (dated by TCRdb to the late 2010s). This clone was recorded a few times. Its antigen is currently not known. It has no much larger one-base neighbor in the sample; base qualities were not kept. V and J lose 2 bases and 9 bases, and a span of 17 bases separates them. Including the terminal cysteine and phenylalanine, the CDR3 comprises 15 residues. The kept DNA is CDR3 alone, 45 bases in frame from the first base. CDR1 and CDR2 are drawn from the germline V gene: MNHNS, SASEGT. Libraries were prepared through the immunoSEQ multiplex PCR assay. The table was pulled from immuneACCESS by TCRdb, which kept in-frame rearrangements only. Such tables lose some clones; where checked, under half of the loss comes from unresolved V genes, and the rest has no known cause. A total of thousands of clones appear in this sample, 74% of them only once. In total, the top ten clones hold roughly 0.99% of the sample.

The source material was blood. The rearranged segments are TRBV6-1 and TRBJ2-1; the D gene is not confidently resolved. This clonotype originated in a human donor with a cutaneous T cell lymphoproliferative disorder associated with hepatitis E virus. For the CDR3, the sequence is CASSERVLPLGEQFF. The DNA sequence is TGTGCCAGCAGTGAAAGGGTCCTTCCTCTGGGTGAGCAGTTCTTC.